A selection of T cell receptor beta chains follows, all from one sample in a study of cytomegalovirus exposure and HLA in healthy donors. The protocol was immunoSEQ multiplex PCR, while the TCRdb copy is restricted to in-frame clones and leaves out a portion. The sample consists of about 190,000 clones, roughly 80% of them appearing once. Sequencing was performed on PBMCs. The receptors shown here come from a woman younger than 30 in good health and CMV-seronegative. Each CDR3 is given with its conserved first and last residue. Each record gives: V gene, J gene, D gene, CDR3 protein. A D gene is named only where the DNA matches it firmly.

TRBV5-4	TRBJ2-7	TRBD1	CASSTAGTGLHEQYF
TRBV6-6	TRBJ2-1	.	CASKIGRNSYNEQFF
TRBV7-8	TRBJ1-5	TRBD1	CASSPSGGKQPQHF
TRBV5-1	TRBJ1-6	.	CASSPGLNSPLHF
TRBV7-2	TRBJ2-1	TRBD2	CASSLAWSRASGNNEQFF
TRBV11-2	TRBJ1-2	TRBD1	CASSTTSGTGFYGYTF
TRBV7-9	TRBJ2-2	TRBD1	CASSLGTVNTGELFF
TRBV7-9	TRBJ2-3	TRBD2	CASSPLSGGTDTQYF
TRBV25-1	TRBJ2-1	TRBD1	CASSELGTENNEQFF
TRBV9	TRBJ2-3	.	CASSVDSSTDTQYF
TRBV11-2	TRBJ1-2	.	CASGRIGQLFGYTF
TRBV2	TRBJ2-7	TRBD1	CASAGTGGLSSEQYF
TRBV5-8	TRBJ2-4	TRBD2	CASSPGTSGPTNIQYF
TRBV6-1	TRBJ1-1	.	CASSVQRGANPNTEAFF
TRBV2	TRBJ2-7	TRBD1	CASKNDQGVPYEQYF
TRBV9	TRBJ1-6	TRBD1	CASSVVTGGNSPLHF
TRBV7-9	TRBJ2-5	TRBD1	CASSPRTGQDQETQYF
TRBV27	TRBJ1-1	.	CASSPSGLLSGFF
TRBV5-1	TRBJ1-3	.	CASSLMSRGPGNTIYF
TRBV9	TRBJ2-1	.	CASSVDPVRGDSYNEQFF
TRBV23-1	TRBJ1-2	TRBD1	CATALDRGRGYTF
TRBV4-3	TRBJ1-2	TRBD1	CASSQDTAGGPEGYTF
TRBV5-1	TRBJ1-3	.	CASSRRQISASGNTIYF
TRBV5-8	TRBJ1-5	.	CASSSGIQPQHF
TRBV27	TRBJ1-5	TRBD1	CASSPTGLGQPQHF
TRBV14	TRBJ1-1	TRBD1	CASSQGGQGTEAFF
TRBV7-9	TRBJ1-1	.	CASSATVNTEAFF
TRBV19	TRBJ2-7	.	CASSISSEQYF
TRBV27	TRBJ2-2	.	CASSFSSGELFF
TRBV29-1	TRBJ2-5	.	CSVDYYLVQETQYF
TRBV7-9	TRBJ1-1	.	CSSSSDPRSLQGNTEAFF
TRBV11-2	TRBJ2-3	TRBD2	CASSWAGGQVGTDTQYF
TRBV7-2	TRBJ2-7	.	CASSIILFYEQYF
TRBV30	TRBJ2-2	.	CAWSVLLNTGELFF
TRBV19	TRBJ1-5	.	CASSLRAGNQPQHF
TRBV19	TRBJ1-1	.	CASSYATVTEAFF
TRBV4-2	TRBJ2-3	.	CASSQGAAASTDTQYF
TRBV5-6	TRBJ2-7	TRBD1	CASSLPGTGAYEQYF
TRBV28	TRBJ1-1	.	CASTTGGTVTEAFF
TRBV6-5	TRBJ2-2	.	CASSRPGVNTGELFF
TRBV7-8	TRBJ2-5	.	CASSLVQGWTQYF
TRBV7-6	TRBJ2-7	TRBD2	CASSQSSGLGYEQYF
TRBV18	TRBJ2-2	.	CASSPQGVGTGELFF
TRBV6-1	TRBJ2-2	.	CASSADLNTGELFF
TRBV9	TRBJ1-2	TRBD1	CASRGDRGLYGYTF
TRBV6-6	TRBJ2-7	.	CASSHRLGSYEQYF
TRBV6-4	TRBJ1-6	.	CASSVSNWGDSPLHF
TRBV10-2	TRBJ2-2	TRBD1	CAVRPEQGAGELFF
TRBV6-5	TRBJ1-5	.	CASSRTDSNQPQHF
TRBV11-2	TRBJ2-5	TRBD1	CASSLDPGQGFQETQYF
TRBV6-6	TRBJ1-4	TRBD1	CASSYYAGTENEKLFF
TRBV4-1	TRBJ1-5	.	CASSHVVSGSNQPQHF
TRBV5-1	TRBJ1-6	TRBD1	CASSIGQVNSPLHF
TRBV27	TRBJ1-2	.	CASRSPFNSYNYGYTF